A single sample is the source of the 20 T cell receptor beta chains below, sequenced in a study of T cell responses to AZD1222 COVID-19 vaccine. TCRdb's copy holds only in-frame clones and misses some; the assay was immunoSEQ multiplex PCR. This table holds about 150,000 clones, around 91% found once. The specimen was peripheral blood, collected on day 0 of AZD1222 vaccination. These TCRs come from an adult in good health.

V and J are TRBV9 and TRBJ2-5; TRBD2 matches at 8 bases. Germline CDR1 and CDR2: SGDLS and YYNGEE. Trimming removed 1 base from V and 5 bases from J; junction bases left unmatched: 7. The CDR3 is 15 amino acids. This chain's CDR3 is CASSVQAGGGETQYF. In DNA, the CDR3 is TGTGCCAGCAGCGTACAGGCGGGAGGCGGGGAGACCCAGTACTTC.

The rearrangement uses TRBV19 and TRBJ1-1; tentatively, D is TRBD1 (6 bases). The CDR3 runs 15 residues. Germline CDR1 LNHDA, CDR2 SQIVND (reference sequence). The ends were cut back, 7 bases at V and 1 base at J, with 16 bases in the middle. The CDR3 bases are TGTGCCAGTACCATCGCCCAGGGGCCGAACACTGAAGCTTTCTTT. Translation gives CASTIAQGPNTEAFF.

The table lists this clone with a few counts. CDR3 loop: CASSRGYEQYF. The CDR3 DNA follows: TGTGCCAGCAGCAGGGGCTACGAGCAGTACTTC. The chain links TRBV9 to TRBJ2-7; TRBD1 is a possible D gene (5 bases). CDR1 SGDLS and CDR2 YYNGEE come from the germline V gene. Trimming shortened V by 4 bases and J by 3 bases, and 5 bases separated the two germline ends. The CDR3 spans 11 residues.

This clone came up once. This rearrangement joins TRBV27 to TRBJ2-7; TRBD2 matches at 7 bases. With V trimmed by 5 bases and J by 2 bases, 6 bases remained unmatched. The CDR3 consists of 14 residues. CDR1 MNHEY and CDR2 SMNVEV come from the germline V gene (reference sequence). CDR3 residues: CASSPGRYAYEQYF. In DNA, the CDR3 is TGTGCCAGCAGTCCCGGGAGGTACGCCTACGAGCAGTACTTC.

Only one count was recorded for this clone. The rearrangement joins TRBV6-2 or TRBV6-3 to TRBJ2-7; 8 positions agree with TRBD1. The CDR3 is 15 amino acids. With V trimmed by 2 bases and J by 4 bases, 7 bases remained unmatched. Germline V gives CDR1 MNHEY, CDR2 SVGEGT. CDR3 loop: CASSYPRTGSYEQYF. The CDR3 coding sequence is TGTGCCAGCAGTTACCCGCGGACAGGGTCGTACGAGCAGTACTTC.

This clone came up a few times. The chain has TRBV7-2 and TRBJ2-2, with 7 nucleotides matching TRBD2. The CDR3 spans 15 residues. Germline V gene data show CDR1 as SGHTA and CDR2 as FQGNSA. V shed 3 bases, J shed 7 bases, and the junction held 8 bases outside the gene matches. DNA for the CDR3: TGTGCCAGCAGCTTTGGAGGGACTAAGGGCGGGGAGCTGTTTTTT. Translation: CASSFGGTKGGELFF.

About this clone: One end of the junction is discordant with germline, which a read error may explain. This chain joins TRBV4-1 and TRBJ1-6, with D possibly matching TRBD1 (5 bases). The V gene's germline CDR1 is MGHRA and CDR2 YSYEKL. CDR3 length equals 17 residues. This CDR3 is CASRLTKDGPRGSPLYF. The CDR3 nucleotides read TGCGCCAGCCGCCTCACCAAGGACGGACCCCGGGGGTCACCCCTCTACTTT.

The chain employs TRBV24-1 and TRBJ2-7; the D call may be TRBD1 or TRBD2 (5 bases each). Trimming removed 2 bases from V and 7 bases from J, with 14 bases in between. The germline V gene has CDR1 KGHDR and CDR2 SFDVKD. This CDR3 is built from 14 residues. The CDR3 region is CATSDSGTPVEQYF. The CDR3 DNA sequence: TGTGCCACCAGTGATTCAGGGACCCCAGTGGAGCAGTACTTC.

This clone was observed a single time. This sequence joins TRBV19 and TRBJ2-5, with D uncertain. Trimming left V 1 base short and J 1 base short, with 4 bases between. The CDR3 length is 13 residues. Germline CDR1 is LNHDA and CDR2 is SQIVND (reference sequence). The CDR3 sequence is CASSIGSQETQYF. DNA for the CDR3: TGTGCCAGTAGTATAGGTAGCCAAGAGACCCAGTACTTC.

This chain links TRBV27 with TRBJ2-1; 12 bases align to TRBD2. The V segment lost 1 base and the J segment 8 bases; nucleotides outside the gene matches: 6. CDR3 length: 16 amino acids. Looked up from germline, CDR1 is MNHEY and CDR2 is SMNVEV (reference sequence). For the CDR3, the DNA is TGTGCCAGCAGTTTATTGACTAGCGGGAGTGGGGATGAGCAGTTCTTC. Protein product: CASSLLTSGSGDEQFF.

The gene calls are TRBV2 and TRBJ2-7; 9 nucleotides line up with TRBD2. Germline loops: CDR1 SNHLY, CDR2 FYNNEI. The V gene end was trimmed by 6 bases and the J gene end by 0 bases; junction bases not matched to a gene: 9. The CDR3 is made up of 16 amino acids. The chain's CDR3 is CASRETSGSVSYEQYF. Written as DNA, the CDR3 is TGTGCCAGCAGGGAGACTAGCGGTTCCGTCTCCTACGAGCAGTACTTC.

The genes are TRBV7-2 and TRBJ1-5, with D perhaps TRBD1 (6 bases). CDR3 length: 15 residues. Trimming removed 5 bases at V and 1 base at J, with 12 bases between. In germline, CDR1 is SGHTA, CDR2 FQGNSA. The CDR3 reads CASSPGGTSNQPQHF. CDR3 nucleotide sequence: TGTGCCAGCAGCCCGGGGGGGACAAGCAATCAGCCCCAGCATTTT. Using reference TRBV7-2 and TRBJ1-5 for the parts outside the CDR3, the full variable domain is GAGVSQSPSNKVTEKGKDVELRCDPISGHTALYWYRQSLGQGLEFLIYFQGNSAPDKSGLPSDRFSAERTGGSVSTLTIQRTQQEDSAVYLCASSPGGTSNQPQHFGDGTRLSIL.

V is TRBV6-1 and J is TRBJ2-3; 11 bases fit TRBD2. This CDR3 contains 18 residues. The V gene's germline CDR1 is MNHNS and CDR2 SASEGT. The trim removed 2 bases at V and 1 base at J, leaving 8 bases unmatched. DNA of the CDR3: TGTGCCAGCAGTGAAAGGAGCGGACTAGCGGGCCGCACAGATACGCAGTATTTT. Its translation: CASSERSGLAGRTDTQYF.

This clone was recorded only once. This chain connects TRBV29-1 to TRBJ1-1; a possible D gene is TRBD1 (5 bases). Trimming cost V 2 bases and J 0 bases, with 10 bases left between them. The CDR3 is 14 amino acids. Germline V lookup: CDR1 SQVTM, CDR2 ANQGSEA. The chain's CDR3 is CSVENRPMNTEAFF. CDR3 nucleotide sequence: TGCAGCGTTGAAAACAGGCCCATGAACACTGAAGCTTTCTTT. Full variable domain (rest looked up from reference TRBV29-1 and TRBJ1-1): SAVISQKPSRDICQRGTSLTIQCQVDSQVTMMFWYRQQPGQSLTLIATANQGSEATYESGFVIDKFPISRPNLTFSTLTVSNMSPEDSSIYLCSVENRPMNTEAFFGQGTRLTVV.

This chain connects TRBV7-9 to TRBJ2-1; tentative D call: TRBD2 (6 bases). This CDR3 has 14 amino acids. The V and J ends lost 5 bases and 2 bases respectively, with 10 bases between them. Per germline, CDR1 SEHNR and CDR2 FQNEAQ (reference sequence). This chain's CDR3 is CASSRTITYNEQFF. CDR3 nucleotide sequence: TGTGCCAGCAGCAGGACTATCACCTACAATGAGCAGTTCTTC.

The rearrangement links TRBV7-9 to TRBJ2-3, with 8 nucleotides matching TRBD2. The CDR3 contains 18 residues. The germline CDR1 and CDR2 sequences are SEHNR and FQNEAQ (reference sequence). Trimming at V came to 5 bases and at J to 1 base, leaving 14 bases not matched to a gene. CDR3 DNA sequence: TGTGCCAGCAGCCCCATGGCGGGAGGCACTACCCGCACAGATACGCAGTATTTT. This sequence encodes CASSPMAGGTTRTDTQYF. Variable domain in full (rest from reference TRBV7-9 and TRBJ2-3): DTGVSQNPRHKITKRGQNVTFRCDPISEHNRLYWYRQTLGQGPEFLTYFQNEAQLEKSRLLSDRFSAERPKGSFSTLEIQRTEQGDSAMYLCASSPMAGGTTRTDTQYFGPGTRLTVL.

This clone was detected only once. V and J are TRBV19 and TRBJ1-5; D unclear. The CDR3 runs 11 residues. CDR1 and CDR2 from the germline V gene are LNHDA and SQIVND (reference sequence). The V and J ends lost 5 bases and 6 bases respectively, with 5 bases between them. CDR3 sequence reads: CASSHGQPQHF. The CDR3 nucleotides are TGTGCCAGTAGTCACGGTCAGCCCCAGCATTTT. Complete variable domain (other parts from reference TRBV19 and TRBJ1-5): DGGITQSPKYLFRKEGQNVTLSCEQNLNHDAMYWYRQDPGQGLRLIYYSQIVNDFQKGDIAEGYSVSREKKESFPLTVTSAQKNPTAFYLCASSHGQPQHFGDGTRLSIL.

The count of this clone is one. The V and J genes are TRBV28 and TRBJ2-7, with TRBD1 matching over 9 bases. Germline V gene sequence: CDR1 MDHEN, CDR2 SYDVKM. Germline trimming cut 3 bases from V and 2 bases from J; bases unmatched to any gene: 8. CDR3 length equals 16 residues. The CDR3 nucleotides are TGTGCCAGCAGTTTGCCGTTCTGGGACAGGGCCTACGAGCAGTACTTC. Residues: CASSLPFWDRAYEQYF.

This chain uses TRBV5-1 with TRBJ2-7; 8 bases fit TRBD2. V shed 4 bases, J shed 6 bases, and the junction held 15 bases outside the gene matches. The germline CDR1 and CDR2 sequences are SGHRS and YFSETQ. There are 16 residues in the CDR3. CDR3 in amino acids: CASSPGKREGRFEQYF. In DNA, the CDR3 is TGCGCCAGCAGCCCCGGAAAACGGGAGGGCCGTTTCGAGCAGTACTTC.

The V and J genes are TRBV7-9 and TRBJ1-2; tentatively, D is TRBD1 (6 bases). The CDR3 spans 16 residues. Germline values: CDR1 SEHNR, CDR2 FQNEAQ (reference sequence). The germline V and J ends were trimmed by 2 bases and 3 bases, with 16 bases remaining between them. CDR3 nucleotide sequence: TGTGCCAGCAGCTTAAACAAGAGGGGGGGACACTATGGCTACACCTTC. Protein sequence: CASSLNKRGGHYGYTF.